The 15 T cell receptor beta chains listed next were all sequenced from one sample in a study of OX40 agonist ivuxolimab in advanced cancers. Using immunoSEQ multiplex PCR, the repertoire was profiled, and TCRdb retains in-frame clones only, with some absent. In the table there are some 80,000 clones, around nine tenths of which are singletons. This sample comprised CD4+ or CD8+ T cells sorted from blood, obtained in a trial of the OX40 agonist ivuxolimab. The receptor set was obtained from an adult with an advanced solid tumor such as melanoma, head and neck, liver or kidney cancer.

This clone was counted once. This chain links TRBV6-5 with TRBJ1-2; unclear D gene. The CDR3 consists of 13 residues. The germline gives CDR1 MNHEY, CDR2 SVGAGI. Trimming stripped 6 bases from V and 4 bases from J, with 12 bases between. The CDR3 DNA is TGTGCCAGCAGAAGAGACGGAACCTATGGCTACACCTTC. Translated: CASRRDGTYGYTF.

This chain uses TRBV18 with TRBJ2-2, with D possibly TRBD2 on 5 matching bases. In germline, CDR1 is KGHSH, CDR2 LQKENI. The CDR3 totals 14 residues. Trimming pared 2 bases from V and 1 base from J, leaving 5 bases between. The CDR3 DNA follows: TGTGCCAGCTCACCAGGGAGGAACACCGGGGAGCTGTTTTTT. This encodes CASSPGRNTGELFF.

V usage is TRBV5-6 and J usage is TRBJ1-5; a weak D match, TRBD1 (5 bases). The germline V and J ends were trimmed by 4 bases and 9 bases, with 17 bases remaining between them. The CDR3 length is 14 residues. Looked up from germline, CDR1 is SGHDT and CDR2 is YYEEEE. CDR3 sequence (DNA): TGTGCCAGCAGCACCGGGACCGGTCGGGGGCCCCAGCATTTT. It is translated as CASSTGTGRGPQHF.

This chain links TRBV9 with TRBJ2-1; D remains unclear. The CDR3 is 15 residues long. CDR1 is SGDLS, CDR2 YYNGEE, per germline. With 1 base removed from V and 1 base from J, the gap between germline ends came to 9 bases. Here the CDR3 DNA reads TGTGCCAGCAGCGTACTGGACCTTTCCTACAATGAGCAGTTCTTC. Translation: CASSVLDLSYNEQFF.

V usage is TRBV5-4 and J usage is TRBJ2-7, with D possibly matching TRBD2 (5 bases). Trimming left V 2 bases short and J 0 bases short, with 9 bases between. This CDR3 is built from 14 residues. Germline V gene data show CDR1 as SGHNT and CDR2 as YYREEE (reference sequence). As DNA, the CDR3 is TGTGCCAGCAGCTTAGGAGGAGGCTCCTACGAGCAGTACTTC. This gives the protein CASSLGGGSYEQYF.

The chain combines TRBV6-5 with TRBJ1-5; D is undetermined. Trimming stripped 2 bases from V and 2 bases from J, with 10 bases between. The CDR3 totals 15 residues. Germline assignment: CDR1 MNHEY and CDR2 SVGAGI. The CDR3 spells CASSYAAGGNQPQHF. The CDR3 bases are TGTGCCAGCAGTTACGCGGCAGGAGGCAATCAGCCCCAGCATTTT.

The gene calls are TRBV14 and TRBJ1-1; D is unclear. CDR3 length: 13 residues. V was cut by 3 bases and J by 2 bases, with 7 bases left in between. Germline CDR1 SGHDN, CDR2 FVKESK. The CDR3 DNA reads as TGTGCCAGCAGCCAGAGCAGAAACACTGAAGCTTTCTTT. Amino acid sequence: CASSQSRNTEAFF.

The V and J genes are TRBV5-6 and TRBJ1-6; D not certain. With 0 bases removed from V and 6 bases from J, the gap between germline ends came to 7 bases. Germline V gene data show CDR1 as SGHDT and CDR2 as YYEEEE. The CDR3 has 14 amino acids. The CDR3 loop is CASSLEGFNSPLHF. The CDR3 DNA reads TGTGCCAGCAGCTTGGAGGGTTTTAATTCACCCCTCCACTTT.

This rearrangement joins TRBV9 to TRBJ1-6, with 9 nucleotides matching TRBD1. The junction had 8 bases not matched to a gene; V was cut back by 2 bases and J by 14 bases. Germline loops: CDR1 SGDLS, CDR2 YYNGEE. The CDR3 contains 14 residues. CDR3 nucleotides: TGTGCCAGCAGCGTTGGGACAGGGAGTGGTACCCTCCACTTT. The encoded protein is CASSVGTGSGTLHF.

CDR3 coding DNA: TGTGCCAGCAGCGTAGAGGACAGGCGTACCGGAAACACCATATATTTT. Protein sequence: CASSVEDRRTGNTIYF. V and J are TRBV9 and TRBJ1-3, with 7 bases identical to TRBD1. Germline lookup yields CDR1 SGDLS and CDR2 YYNGEE. The junction had 7 bases not matched to a gene; V was cut back by 0 bases and J by 4 bases. The CDR3 is made up of 16 amino acids.

As for this clone: Additional DNA sequences in this sample encode the identical CDR3. The rearrangement uses TRBV7-2 and TRBJ2-7, with 9 bases matching TRBD1. Germline V gene sequence: CDR1 SGHTA, CDR2 FQGNSA. J was trimmed by 4 bases and V by 2 bases; bases with no gene match: 6. CDR3 length: 15 residues. CDR3 sequence reads: CASSLSGTGSYEQYF. The DNA of the CDR3 is TGTGCCAGCAGCTTATCGGGGACAGGGAGTTACGAGCAGTACTTC.

The chain couples TRBV7-2 to TRBJ2-2; 11 bases align to TRBD1. Germline assignment: CDR1 SGHTA and CDR2 FQGNSA. V lost 3 bases, J lost 9 bases, and 3 bases stayed unmatched. This CDR3 region has 14 residues. Here the CDR3 reads CASSLDRGQRELFF. The CDR3 coding sequence is TGTGCCAGCAGCTTGGACAGGGGGCAACGGGAGCTGTTTTTT.

The chain has TRBV7-9 and TRBJ1-1, with D perhaps matching TRBD1 (5 bases). Germline values: CDR1 SEHNR, CDR2 FQNEAQ (reference sequence). The CDR3 has 15 amino acids. V lost 1 base and J 4 bases, leaving 13 bases between the germline ends. DNA for the CDR3: TGTGCCAGCAGCTTAGTAGGGGACGGGTTCACTGAAGCTTTCTTT. Protein: CASSLVGDGFTEAFF.

The CDR3, as DNA: TGTGCCAGCAGTTTTGGCAGGACAATGTCACCCCTCCACTTT. Translated, it gives CASSFGRTMSPLHF. V usage is TRBV6-5 and J usage is TRBJ1-6, with D maybe TRBD1 (5 bases). This CDR3 comprises 14 residues. Trimming stripped 4 bases from V and 10 bases from J, with 14 bases between. The germline gives CDR1 MNHEY, CDR2 SVGAGI.

J is TRBJ2-3 and V is TRBV13; a weak D match, TRBD2 (5 bases). The germline CDR1 and CDR2 sequences are PRHDT and FYEKMQ (reference sequence). The CDR3 sequence is 14 residues long. The germline V and J ends were trimmed by 5 bases and 2 bases, with 11 bases remaining between them. CDR3 amino acids: CASSRGSITDTQYF. The CDR3, as DNA: TGTGCCAGCAGCCGGGGTAGCATCACAGATACGCAGTATTTT.